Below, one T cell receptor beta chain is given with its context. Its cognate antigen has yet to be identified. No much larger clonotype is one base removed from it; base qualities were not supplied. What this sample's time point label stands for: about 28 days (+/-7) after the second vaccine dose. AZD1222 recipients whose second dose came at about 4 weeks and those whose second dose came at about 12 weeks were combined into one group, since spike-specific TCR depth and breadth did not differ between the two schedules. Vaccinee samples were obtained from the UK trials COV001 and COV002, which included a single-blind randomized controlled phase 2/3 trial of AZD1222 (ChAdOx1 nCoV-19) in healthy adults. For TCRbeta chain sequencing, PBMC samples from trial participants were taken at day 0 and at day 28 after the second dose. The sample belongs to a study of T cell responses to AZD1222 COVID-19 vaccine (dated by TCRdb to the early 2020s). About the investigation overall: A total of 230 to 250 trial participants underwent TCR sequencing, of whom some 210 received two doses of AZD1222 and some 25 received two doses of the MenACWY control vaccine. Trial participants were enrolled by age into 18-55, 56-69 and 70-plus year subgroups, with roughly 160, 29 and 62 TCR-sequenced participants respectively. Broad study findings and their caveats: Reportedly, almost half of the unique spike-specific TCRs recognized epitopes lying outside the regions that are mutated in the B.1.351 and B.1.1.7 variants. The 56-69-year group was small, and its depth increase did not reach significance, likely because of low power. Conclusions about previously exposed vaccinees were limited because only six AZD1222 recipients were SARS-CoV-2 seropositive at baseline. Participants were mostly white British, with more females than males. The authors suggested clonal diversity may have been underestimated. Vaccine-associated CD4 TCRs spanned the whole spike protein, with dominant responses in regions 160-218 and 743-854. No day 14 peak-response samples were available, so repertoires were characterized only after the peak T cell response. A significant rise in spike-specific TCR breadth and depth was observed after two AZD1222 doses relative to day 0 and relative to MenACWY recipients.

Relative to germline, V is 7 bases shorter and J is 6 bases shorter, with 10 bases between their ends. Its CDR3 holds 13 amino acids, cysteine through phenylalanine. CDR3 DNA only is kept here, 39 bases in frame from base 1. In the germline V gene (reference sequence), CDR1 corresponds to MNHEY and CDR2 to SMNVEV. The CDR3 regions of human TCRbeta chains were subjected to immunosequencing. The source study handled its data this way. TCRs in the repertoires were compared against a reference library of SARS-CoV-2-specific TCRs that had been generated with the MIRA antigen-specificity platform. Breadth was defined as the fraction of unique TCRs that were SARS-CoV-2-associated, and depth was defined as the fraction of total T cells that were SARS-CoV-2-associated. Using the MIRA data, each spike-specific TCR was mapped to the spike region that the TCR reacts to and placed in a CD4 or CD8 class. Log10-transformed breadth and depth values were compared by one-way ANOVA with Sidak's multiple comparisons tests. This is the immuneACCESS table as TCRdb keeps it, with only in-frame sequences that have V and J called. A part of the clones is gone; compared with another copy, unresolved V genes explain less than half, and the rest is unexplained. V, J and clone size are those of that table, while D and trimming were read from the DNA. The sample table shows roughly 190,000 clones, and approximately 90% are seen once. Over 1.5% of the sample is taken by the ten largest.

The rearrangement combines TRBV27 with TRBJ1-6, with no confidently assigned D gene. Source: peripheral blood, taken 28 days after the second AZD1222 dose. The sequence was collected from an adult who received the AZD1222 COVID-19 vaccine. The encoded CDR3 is CASTNLINSPLHF. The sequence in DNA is TGTGCCAGCACCAACCTGATTAATTCACCCCTCCACTTT.